The entry below describes one TCR beta chain. Its antigen is as yet unknown. Original data processing: Samples had a median of roughly 100,000 TCRs, ranging about 20,000 to 690,600. TCRdb processed the RACE reads anew with MiXCR; each CDR3 protein has one entry. TCRdb's processing, not the authors' own work, is the source of the V and J calls. The data hold more than 110,000 distinct CDR3 sequences, with 10% to 15% observed a single time. Stated time point: patch test 2, 6 weeks after DPC sensitization. The treatment: therapeutic diphenylcyclopropenone sensitization with weekly scalp DPC. This CDR3 has 14 residues. With V trimmed by 7 bases and J by 6 bases, 11 bases remained unmatched. CDR1 is GTSNPN and CDR2 is SVGIG in the germline V gene (reference sequence). These data originate in a study of human T cells and chemical hapten exposure. On the study more broadly: Chiefly female patients presented with alopecia areata, totalis or universalis. There were per-sample TCR yield variations, arising mainly from small pooled library volume differences. The study's findings and limits: Unchanged with DPC sensitization were TCRs above 1 in 1000 frequency.

This sequence was found in a woman aged 45-65 years with alopecia areata. Some clones in this sample may be carry-over from other donors' samples. The V and J genes are TRBV30 and TRBJ2-2; 7 nucleotides match TRBD2. Source: whole blood, taken in connection with sensitization to the hapten diphenylcyclopropenone (DPC). CDR3 region: CASTRTRSSGELFF. CDR3 in DNA: TGTGCCTCAACTAGGACTAGGTCGTCCGGGGAGCTGTTTTTT.